Each of the 2 T cell receptor beta chains below was sequenced from the same sample in a study of T-cell memory formation after mild COVID-19. TCRdb used MiXCR to reprocess the 5' RACE reads, holding one entry per CDR3 protein. Found here are roughly 380,000 distinct CDR3 sequences, 25% to 30% of them singletons; the top ten hold 13%. The specimen sequenced was PBMCs or a T cell subset sorted from them (not recorded which). The receptors were gathered from an adult woman who had mild COVID-19 (a few samples of this study predate the infection). Cell type and time point are not known.

V usage is TRBV7-7 and J usage is TRBJ2-5; 8 bases line up with TRBD2. Germline CDR1 SSHAT, CDR2 FNYEAQ (reference sequence). The CDR3 has 13 residues. V gave up 5 bases and J gave up 5 bases; unmatched junction bases: 4. The CDR3 DNA reads as TGTGCCAGCAGCAAATCTAGCGGGGAGACCCAGTACTTC. Encoded protein: CASSKSSGETQYF. Combining the CDR3 with reference TRBV7-7 and TRBJ2-5 gives the whole variable domain GAGVSQSPRYKVTKRGQDVTLRCDPISSHATLYWYQQALGQGPEFLTYFNYEAQPDKSGLPSDRFSAERPEGSISTLTIQRTEQRDSAMYRCASSKSSGETQYFGPGTRLLVL.

This clonotype was seen only a few times. The chain combines TRBV5-6 with TRBJ2-7; 11 positions match TRBD2. The CDR3 loop spans 15 amino acids. Germline CDR1 and CDR2: SGHDT and YYEEEE. V was pared by 4 bases and J by 3 bases, with 6 bases of the junction left unmatched. CDR3 protein: CASSPTSGDVYEQYF. The CDR3 nucleotides read TGTGCCAGCAGCCCGACTAGCGGGGACGTCTACGAGCAGTACTTC. Full variable domain (missing parts from reference TRBV5-6 and TRBJ2-7): DAGVTQSPTHLIKTRGQQVTLRCSPKSGHDTVSWYQQALGQGPQFIFQYYEEEERQRGNFPDRFSGHQFPNYSSELNVNALLLGDSALYLCASSPTSGDVYEQYFGPGTRLTVT.